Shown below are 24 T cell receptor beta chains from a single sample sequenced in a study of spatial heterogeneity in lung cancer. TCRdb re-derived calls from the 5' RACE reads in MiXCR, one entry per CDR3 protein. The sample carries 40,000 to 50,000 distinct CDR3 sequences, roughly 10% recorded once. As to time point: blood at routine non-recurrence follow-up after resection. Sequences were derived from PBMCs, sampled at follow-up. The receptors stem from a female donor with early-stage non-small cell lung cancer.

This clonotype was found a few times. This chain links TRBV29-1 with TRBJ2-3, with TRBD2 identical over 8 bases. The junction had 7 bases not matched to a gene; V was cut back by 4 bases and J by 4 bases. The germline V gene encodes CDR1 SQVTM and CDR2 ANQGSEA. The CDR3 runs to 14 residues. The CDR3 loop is CSVGVRGGADTQYF. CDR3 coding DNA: TGCAGCGTTGGTGTCCGGGGGGGCGCAGATACGCAGTATTTT.

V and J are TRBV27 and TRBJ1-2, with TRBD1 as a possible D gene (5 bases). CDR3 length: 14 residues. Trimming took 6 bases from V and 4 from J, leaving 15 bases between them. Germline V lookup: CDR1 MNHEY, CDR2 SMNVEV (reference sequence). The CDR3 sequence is CASSPLAQAYGYTF. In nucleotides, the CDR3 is TGTGCCAGCAGCCCCTTGGCACAGGCCTATGGCTACACCTTC.

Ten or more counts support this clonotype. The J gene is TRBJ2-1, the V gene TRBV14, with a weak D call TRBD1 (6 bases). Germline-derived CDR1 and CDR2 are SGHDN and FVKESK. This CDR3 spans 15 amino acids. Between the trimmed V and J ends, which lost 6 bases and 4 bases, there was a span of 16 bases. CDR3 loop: CASRLTGFTYNEQFF. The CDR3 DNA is TGTGCCAGCAGACTTACAGGGTTTACATACAATGAGCAGTTCTTC.

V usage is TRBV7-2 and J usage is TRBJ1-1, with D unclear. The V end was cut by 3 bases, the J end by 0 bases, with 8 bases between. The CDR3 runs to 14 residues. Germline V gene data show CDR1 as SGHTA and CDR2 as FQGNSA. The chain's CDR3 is CASSFSRMNTEAFF. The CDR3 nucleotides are TGTGCCAGCAGCTTTTCCCGGATGAACACTGAAGCTTTCTTT.

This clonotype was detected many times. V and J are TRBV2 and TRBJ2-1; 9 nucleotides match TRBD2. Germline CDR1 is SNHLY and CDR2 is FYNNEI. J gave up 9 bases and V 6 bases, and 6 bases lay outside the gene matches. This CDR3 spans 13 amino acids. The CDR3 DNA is TGTGCCAGCAGAGTATCACTAGCGGGTGAGCAGTTCTTC. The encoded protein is CASRVSLAGEQFF.

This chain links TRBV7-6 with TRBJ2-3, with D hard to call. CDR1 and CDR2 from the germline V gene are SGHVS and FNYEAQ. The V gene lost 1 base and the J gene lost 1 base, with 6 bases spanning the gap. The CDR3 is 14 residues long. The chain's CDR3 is CASSLGPRTDTQYF. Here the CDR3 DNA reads TGTGCCAGCAGCTTAGGCCCTCGCACAGATACGCAGTATTTT.

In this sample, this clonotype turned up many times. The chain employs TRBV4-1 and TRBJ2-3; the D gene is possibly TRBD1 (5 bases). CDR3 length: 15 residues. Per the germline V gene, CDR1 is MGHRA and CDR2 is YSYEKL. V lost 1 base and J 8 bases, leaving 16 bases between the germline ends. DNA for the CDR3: TGCGCCAGCAGCCAAGTGGGTTCTACCCAGGGTACGCAGTATTTT. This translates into CASSQVGSTQGTQYF.

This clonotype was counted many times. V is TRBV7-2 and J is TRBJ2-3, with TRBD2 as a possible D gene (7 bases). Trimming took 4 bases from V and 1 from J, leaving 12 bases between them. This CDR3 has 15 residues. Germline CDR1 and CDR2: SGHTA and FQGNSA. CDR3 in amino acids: CASSSRGQRTDTQYF. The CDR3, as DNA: TGTGCCAGCAGCTCGCGGGGGCAACGCACAGATACGCAGTATTTT. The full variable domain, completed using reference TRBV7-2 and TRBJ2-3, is GAGVSQSPSNKVTEKGKDVELRCDPISGHTALYWYRQSLGQGLEFLIYFQGNSAPDKSGLPSDRFSAERTGGSVSTLTIQRTQQEDSAVYLCASSSRGQRTDTQYFGPGTRLTVL.

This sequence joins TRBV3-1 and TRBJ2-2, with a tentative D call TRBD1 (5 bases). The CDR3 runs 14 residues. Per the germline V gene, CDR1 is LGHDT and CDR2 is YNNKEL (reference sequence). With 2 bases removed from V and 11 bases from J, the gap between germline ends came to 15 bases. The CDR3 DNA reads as TGTGCCAGCAGCCAAAGTCCTGGGGCAGGCGAGCTGTTTTTT. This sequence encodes CASSQSPGAGELFF.

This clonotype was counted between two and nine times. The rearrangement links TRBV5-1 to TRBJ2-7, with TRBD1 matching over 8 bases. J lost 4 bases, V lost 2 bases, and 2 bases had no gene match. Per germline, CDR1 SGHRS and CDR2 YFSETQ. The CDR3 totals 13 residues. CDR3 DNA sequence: TGCGCCAGCAGCTTTCGGACAGGGTACGAGCAGTACTTC. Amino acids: CASSFRTGYEQYF.

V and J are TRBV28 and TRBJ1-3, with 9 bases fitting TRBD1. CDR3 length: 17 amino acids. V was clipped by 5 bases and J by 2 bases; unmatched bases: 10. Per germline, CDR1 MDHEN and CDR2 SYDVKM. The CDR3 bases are TGTGCCAGCAGTCTCACCTTGAACAGGGGGCCTGGAAACACCATATATTTT. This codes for CASSLTLNRGPGNTIYF.

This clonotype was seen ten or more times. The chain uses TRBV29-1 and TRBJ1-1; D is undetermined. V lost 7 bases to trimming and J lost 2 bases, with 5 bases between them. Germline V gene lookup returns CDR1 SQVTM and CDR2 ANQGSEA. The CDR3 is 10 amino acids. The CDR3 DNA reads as TGCAGCGCTGATAACACTGAAGCTTTCTTT. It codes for CSADNTEAFF.

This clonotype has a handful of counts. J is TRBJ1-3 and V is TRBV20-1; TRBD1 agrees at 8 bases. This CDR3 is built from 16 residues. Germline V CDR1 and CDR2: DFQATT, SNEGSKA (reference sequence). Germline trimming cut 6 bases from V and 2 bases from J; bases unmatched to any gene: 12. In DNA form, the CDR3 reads TGCAGTGCGCGAGCGGCCGACAGGGGCGCTGGAAACACCATATATTTT. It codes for CSARAADRGAGNTIYF.

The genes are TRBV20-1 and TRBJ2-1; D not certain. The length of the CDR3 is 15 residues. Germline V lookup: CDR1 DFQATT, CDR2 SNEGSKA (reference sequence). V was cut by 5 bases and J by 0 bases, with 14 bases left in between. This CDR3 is CSAVPVDRSYNEQFF. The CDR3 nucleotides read TGCAGTGCTGTCCCTGTTGACCGCTCCTACAATGAGCAGTTCTTC.

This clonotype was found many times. CDR3: CASSVQGADDTEAFF. As DNA, the CDR3 is TGTGCCAGCAGCGTCCAGGGGGCTGACGACACTGAAGCTTTCTTT. The chain joins TRBV9 to TRBJ1-1; 8 nucleotides align to TRBD1. Germline V gene lookup returns CDR1 SGDLS and CDR2 YYNGEE. This CDR3 is built from 15 residues. After removal of 2 bases from V and 3 bases from J, the junction contained 6 bases not matched to a gene.

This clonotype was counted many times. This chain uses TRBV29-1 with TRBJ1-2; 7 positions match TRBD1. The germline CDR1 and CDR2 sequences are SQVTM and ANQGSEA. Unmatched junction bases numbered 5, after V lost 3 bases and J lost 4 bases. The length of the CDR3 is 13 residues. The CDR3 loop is CSVDGTDLYGYTF. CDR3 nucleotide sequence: TGCAGCGTTGACGGGACAGACCTCTATGGCTACACCTTC.

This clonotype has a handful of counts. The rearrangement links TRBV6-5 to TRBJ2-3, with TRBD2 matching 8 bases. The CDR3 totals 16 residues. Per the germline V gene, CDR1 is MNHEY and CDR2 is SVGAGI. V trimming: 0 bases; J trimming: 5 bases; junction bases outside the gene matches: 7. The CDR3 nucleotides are TGTGCCAGCAGTTACTCACTCGGCGGGGGGCGAGATACGCAGTATTTT. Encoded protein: CASSYSLGGGRDTQYF.

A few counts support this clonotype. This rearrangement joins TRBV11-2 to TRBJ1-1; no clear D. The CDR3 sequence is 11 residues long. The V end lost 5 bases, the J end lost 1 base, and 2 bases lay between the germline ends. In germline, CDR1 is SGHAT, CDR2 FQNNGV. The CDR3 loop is CASSQNTEAFF. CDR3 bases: TGTGCCAGCAGCCAGAACACTGAAGCTTTCTTT.

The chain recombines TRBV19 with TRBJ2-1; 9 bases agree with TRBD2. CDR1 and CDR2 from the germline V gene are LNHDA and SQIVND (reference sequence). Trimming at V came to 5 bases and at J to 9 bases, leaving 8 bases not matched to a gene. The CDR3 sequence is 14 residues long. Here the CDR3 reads CASSHRGGAAEQFF. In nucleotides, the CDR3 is TGTGCCAGTAGTCATCGCGGGGGGGCCGCTGAGCAGTTCTTC.

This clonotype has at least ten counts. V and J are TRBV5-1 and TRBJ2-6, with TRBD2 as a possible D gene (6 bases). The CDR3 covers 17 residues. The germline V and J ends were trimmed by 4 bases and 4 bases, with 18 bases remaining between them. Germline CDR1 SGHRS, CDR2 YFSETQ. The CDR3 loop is CASSRTGRPSGANVLTF. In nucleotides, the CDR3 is TGCGCCAGCAGCAGAACCGGGAGACCCTCCGGGGCCAACGTCCTGACTTTC.

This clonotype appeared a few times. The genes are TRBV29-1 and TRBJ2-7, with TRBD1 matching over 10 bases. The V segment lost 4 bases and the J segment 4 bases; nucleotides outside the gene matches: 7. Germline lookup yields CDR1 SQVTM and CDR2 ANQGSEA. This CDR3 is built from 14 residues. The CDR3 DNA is TGCAGCGTTGTCCCGGGACAGGGGTTTTACGAGCAGTACTTC. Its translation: CSVVPGQGFYEQYF.

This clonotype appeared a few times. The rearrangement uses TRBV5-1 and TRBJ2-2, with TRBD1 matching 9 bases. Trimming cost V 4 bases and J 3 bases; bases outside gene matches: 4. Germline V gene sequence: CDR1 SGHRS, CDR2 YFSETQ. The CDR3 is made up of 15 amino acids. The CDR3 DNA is TGCGCCAGCAGCAGGGGACAGGGCGACACCGGGGAGCTGTTTTTT. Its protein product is CASSRGQGDTGELFF.

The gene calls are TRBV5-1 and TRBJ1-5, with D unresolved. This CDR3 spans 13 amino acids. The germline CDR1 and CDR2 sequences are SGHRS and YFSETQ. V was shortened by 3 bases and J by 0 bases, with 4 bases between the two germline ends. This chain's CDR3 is CASSWGSNQPQHF. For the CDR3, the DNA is TGCGCCAGCAGCTGGGGTAGCAATCAGCCCCAGCATTTT. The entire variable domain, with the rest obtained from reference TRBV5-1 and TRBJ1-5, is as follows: KAGVTQTPRYLIKTRGQQVTLSCSPISGHRSVSWYQQTPGQGLQFLFEYFSETQRNKGNFPGRFSGRQFSNSRSEMNVSTLELGDSALYLCASSWGSNQPQHFGDGTRLSIL.

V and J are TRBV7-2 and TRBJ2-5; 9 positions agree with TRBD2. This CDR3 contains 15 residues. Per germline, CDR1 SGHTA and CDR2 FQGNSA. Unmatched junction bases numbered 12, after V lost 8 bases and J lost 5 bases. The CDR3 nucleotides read TGTGCCAGCGACGCCTCTGCGGGGGGGCTGGAGACCCAGTACTTC. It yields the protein CASDASAGGLETQYF.